This T cell receptor beta chain was retrieved from a study of T cell responses to AZD1222 COVID-19 vaccine. The method was immunoSEQ multiplex PCR; TCRdb's version includes in-frame clones alone and lacks a portion of them. The sample has 150,000 to 200,000 clones, around 86% seen once. The CDR3 extends over 12 amino acids. V lost 8 bases, J lost 4 bases, and 9 bases lay in between. CDR1 SEHNR and CDR2 FQNEAQ come from the germline V gene (reference sequence). This clone was observed once. Its matching antigen is unknown. Study observations and caveats: Spike-specific TCRs gained breadth and depth after people received two AZD1222 doses. At baseline, just 5 or 6 AZD1222 recipients tested seropositive. Possibly, clonal diversity was underestimated; donors were largely white British and included more females.

The V call is TRBV7-9, the J call TRBJ1-5, with D possibly matching TRBD1 (5 bases). The sequencing here drew on peripheral blood, taken on day 0 of MenACWY control vaccination. This clonotype originated in an adult in good health. The CDR3 DNA sequence: TGTGCCAGCGGTCAGGGTAATCAGCCCCAGCATTTT. Amino acids: CASGQGNQPQHF.